The 13 T cell receptor beta chains below all came from one sample that was sequenced in a study of regulatory T cells in long-lasting Graves disease (dated by TCRdb to the early 2020s). The sample's time point, from its label and the paper: persistent/refractory GD, antithyroid drugs over 5 years with positive TRAb. For both TCR sequencing and RNA sequencing, RNA was extracted from PBMCs using TRIzol. The library was built by means of multiplex PCR. This sample was sequenced with an Illumina HiSeq 4000. To build TCR beta libraries, CDR3 regions were amplified by Arm-PCR using iRepertoire HTBI primers. TCRdb took the public reads, trimmed them with fastp at Q25, ran MiXCR for clone calling and kept in-frame beta chains. Every distinct CDR3 protein forms one entry, paired with its most common genes and DNA. The sample data list 650,000 to 700,000 distinct CDR3 sequences, and approximately 29% of these were observed just once. In total, the top ten clones hold roughly 41% of the sample.

The source was peripheral blood mononuclear cells (PBMCs), collected when the disease was refractory, from a patient treated with antithyroid drugs. These receptors were obtained from a female donor with Graves disease.

V and J are TRBV29-1 and TRBJ1-2, with D unresolved. In germline, CDR1 is SQVTM, CDR2 ANQGSEA. Deletions cut 7 bases from V and 6 bases from J, with 15 bases between. This CDR3 spans 12 amino acids. CDR3 protein: CSGSTGIDGYTF. The DNA of the CDR3 is TGCAGCGGATCGACGGGCATAGATGGCTACACCTTC.

The chain recombines TRBV3-1 with TRBJ1-5; a weak D match, TRBD1 (5 bases). The CDR3 consists of 15 residues. Per the germline V gene, CDR1 is LGHDT and CDR2 is YNNKEL (reference sequence). Trimming removed 4 bases from V and 0 bases from J, with 10 bases in between. The CDR3 here is CASSLKGNSNQPQHF. The CDR3 DNA reads as TGTGCCAGCAGCCTAAAGGGGAATAGCAATCAGCCCCAGCATTTT.

V gene TRBV4-1 combines with J gene TRBJ1-2, with 7 bases that match TRBD1. The CDR3 totals 16 residues. Germline assignment: CDR1 MGHRA and CDR2 YSYEKL. With V trimmed by 2 bases and J by 0 bases, 6 bases remained unmatched. CDR3 in amino acids: CASSQIGQATNYGYTF. The CDR3 DNA follows: TGCGCCAGCAGCCAAATCGGACAGGCAACTAACTATGGCTACACCTTC.

This clonotype was counted ten times or more. This rearrangement joins TRBV2 to TRBJ2-7; D assignment may be TRBD1 or TRBD2 (6 bases each). The CDR3 sequence is 13 residues long. Between the trimmed V and J ends, which lost 1 base and 9 bases, there was a span of 13 bases. Germline V gene data show CDR1 as SNHLY and CDR2 as FYNNEI. The CDR3 loop reads CASSEEGGSGQYF. The CDR3 DNA reads TGTGCCAGCAGTGAAGAGGGGGGAAGTGGGCAGTACTTC.

This clonotype was counted between two and nine times. The rearrangement links TRBV20-1 to TRBJ1-5; 9 nucleotides match TRBD1. The V and J ends lost 0 bases and 7 bases, in that order; junction bases with no gene match: 7. CDR1 and CDR2 (germline): DFQATT, SNEGSKA (reference sequence). This CDR3 region has 15 residues. Here the CDR3 DNA reads TGCAGTGCTAGAGATGCGGGACAGGGTGACCAGCCCCAGCATTTT. Its translation is CSARDAGQGDQPQHF.

In its sample, this clonotype was seen many times. V is TRBV6-5 and J is TRBJ1-6, with 9 bases matching TRBD1. Germline CDR1 is MNHEY and CDR2 is SVGAGI. Germline trimming cut 2 bases from V and 10 bases from J; bases unmatched to any gene: 9. CDR3 size: 16 residues. The CDR3 sequence: CASSYARDRVGSPLHF. The CDR3 bases are TGTGCCAGCAGTTACGCGCGGGACAGGGTTGGGTCACCCCTCCACTTT.

This clonotype was picked up a small number of times. This rearrangement joins TRBV6-1 to TRBJ2-7; 8 nucleotides match TRBD2. This CDR3 spans 14 amino acids. Germline loops: CDR1 MNHNS, CDR2 SASEGT. V dropped 5 bases and J dropped 5; count of bases not matched to a gene: 8. The CDR3, as DNA: TGTGCCAGCAGTCGCTCCAGCGGGAGTGACGAGCAGTACTTC. Amino acid sequence: CASSRSSGSDEQYF.

The V and J genes are TRBV7-9 and TRBJ2-7; 8 nucleotides line up with TRBD2. Germline-derived CDR1 and CDR2 are SEHNR and FQNEAQ (reference sequence). This CDR3 is built from 19 residues. The J segment lost 4 bases and the V segment lost 3 bases, leaving 20 bases of the junction unmatched. CDR3 sequence: CASSLFSLGTRTSTYEQYF. The CDR3 DNA is TGTGCCAGCAGCTTGTTTTCTTTGGGGACCCGGACTAGCACTTACGAGCAGTACTTC.

This chain links TRBV12-3 or TRBV12-4 with TRBJ2-5; D might be TRBD2 (6 bases). V dropped 7 bases and J dropped 1 base, with 13 bases sitting between them. CDR3 length equals 14 residues. DNA for the CDR3: TGTGCCAGCAAATTCTCCGGGGGCCAAGAGACCCAGTACTTC. Encoded protein: CASKFSGGQETQYF.

This rearrangement joins TRBV24-1 to TRBJ2-2; weak D call: TRBD1 (5 bases). The CDR3 is 15 residues long. CDR1 and CDR2 (germline): KGHDR, SFDVKD. Trimming took 7 bases from V and 6 from J, leaving 17 bases between them. The CDR3 reads CATRGTGDRAGELFF. DNA for the CDR3: TGTGCCACCAGGGGTACAGGCGACCGGGCCGGGGAGCTGTTTTTT.

This chain joins TRBV6-1 and TRBJ1-1; the D gene is possibly TRBD1 (5 bases). Germline CDR1 and CDR2: MNHNS and SASEGT. Trimming took off 4 bases at V and 1 base at J, with 19 bases between the two ends. This CDR3 comprises 17 residues. The CDR3 nucleotides are TGTGCCAGCAGTGCCCCACCCGGGGGTAGGGCGAACACTGAAGCTTTCTTT. Encoded protein: CASSAPPGGRANTEAFF.

There are a few counts of this clonotype. The chain combines TRBV7-9 with TRBJ2-5, with D tentatively TRBD1 or TRBD2 (5 bases each). Germline values: CDR1 SEHNR, CDR2 FQNEAQ (reference sequence). The CDR3 spans 12 residues. Trimming removed 5 bases from V and 10 bases from J, with 14 bases in between. The CDR3 DNA sequence: TGTGCCAGCAGCCTAAGCATGGGGGACCAGTACTTC. This translates into CASSLSMGDQYF.

This clonotype was counted ten times or more. The chain uses TRBV12-3 or TRBV12-4 and TRBJ2-5; possibly TRBD1 or TRBD2 for D (5 bases each). Trimming pared 3 bases from V and 4 bases from J, leaving 9 bases between. This CDR3 spans 13 amino acids. The CDR3 here is CASSFRGPETQYF. CDR3 coding DNA: TGTGCCAGCAGTTTCCGGGGACCAGAGACCCAGTACTTC.